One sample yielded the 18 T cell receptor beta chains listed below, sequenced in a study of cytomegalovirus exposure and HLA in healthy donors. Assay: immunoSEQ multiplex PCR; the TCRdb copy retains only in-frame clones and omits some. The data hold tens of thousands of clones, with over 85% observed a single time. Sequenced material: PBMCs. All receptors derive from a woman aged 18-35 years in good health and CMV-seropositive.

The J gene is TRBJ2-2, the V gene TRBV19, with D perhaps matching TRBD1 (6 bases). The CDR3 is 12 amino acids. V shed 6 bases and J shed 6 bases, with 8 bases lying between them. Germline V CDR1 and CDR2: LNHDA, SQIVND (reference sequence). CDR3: CASRTGPGELFF. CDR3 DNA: TGTGCCAGTAGGACAGGTCCCGGGGAGCTGTTTTTT.

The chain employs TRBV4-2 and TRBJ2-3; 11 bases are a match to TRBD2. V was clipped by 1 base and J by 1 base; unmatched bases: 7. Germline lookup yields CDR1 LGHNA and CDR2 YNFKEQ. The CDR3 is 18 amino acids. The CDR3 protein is CASSQVASGGFGTDTQYF. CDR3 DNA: TGTGCCAGCAGCCAAGTGGCTAGCGGGGGGTTTGGCACAGATACGCAGTATTTT.

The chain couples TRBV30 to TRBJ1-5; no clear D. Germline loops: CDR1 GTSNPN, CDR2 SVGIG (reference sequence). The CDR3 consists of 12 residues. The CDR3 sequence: CKQGGPHQPQHF. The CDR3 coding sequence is TGTAAACAAGGTGGGCCCCATCAGCCCCAGCATTTT.

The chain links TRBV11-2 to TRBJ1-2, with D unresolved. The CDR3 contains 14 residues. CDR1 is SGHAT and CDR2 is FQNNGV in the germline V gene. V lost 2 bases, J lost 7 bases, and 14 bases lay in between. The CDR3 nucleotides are TGTGCCAGCAGCTTAACCATGGGTGCAGGTGGCTACACCTTC. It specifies CASSLTMGAGGYTF.

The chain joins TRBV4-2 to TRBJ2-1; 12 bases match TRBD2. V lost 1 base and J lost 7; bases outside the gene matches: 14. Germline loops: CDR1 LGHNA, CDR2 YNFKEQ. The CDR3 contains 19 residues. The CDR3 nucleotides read TGTGCCAGCAGCCAAGGGCTAGCGGGGGGGCCATATGGGGGTAATGAGCAGTTCTTC. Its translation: CASSQGLAGGPYGGNEQFF.

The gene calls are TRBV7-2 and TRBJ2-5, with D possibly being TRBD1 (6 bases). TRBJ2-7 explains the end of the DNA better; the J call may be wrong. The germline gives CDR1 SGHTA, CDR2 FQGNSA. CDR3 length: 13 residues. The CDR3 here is CASSLTGNYEQYF. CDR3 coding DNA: TGTGCCAGCAGCTTAACAGGGAACTACGAGCAGTACTTC.

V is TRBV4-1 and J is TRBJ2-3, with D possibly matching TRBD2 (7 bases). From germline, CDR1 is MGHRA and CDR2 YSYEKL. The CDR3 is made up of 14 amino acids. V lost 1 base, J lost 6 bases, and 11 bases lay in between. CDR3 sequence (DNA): TGCGCCAGCAGCCAAGGCGGGGGCCCGGATACGCAGTATTTT. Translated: CASSQGGGPDTQYF.

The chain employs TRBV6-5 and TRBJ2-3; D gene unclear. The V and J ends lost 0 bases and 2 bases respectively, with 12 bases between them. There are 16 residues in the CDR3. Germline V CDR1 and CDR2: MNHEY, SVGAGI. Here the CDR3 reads CASSYSRLTNTDTQYF. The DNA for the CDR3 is TGTGCCAGCAGTTACTCGCGGTTAACAAACACAGATACGCAGTATTTT.

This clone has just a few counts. In DNA form, the CDR3 reads TGCAGCGTTGATCGCACAGGGACAGACTATGGCTACACCTTC. Its protein is CSVDRTGTDYGYTF. This sequence joins TRBV29-1 and TRBJ1-2, with 7 bases that match TRBD1. Germline CDR1 reads SQVTM; CDR2 reads ANQGSEA. J lost 3 bases, V lost 3 bases, and 7 bases had no gene match. The CDR3 extends over 14 amino acids.

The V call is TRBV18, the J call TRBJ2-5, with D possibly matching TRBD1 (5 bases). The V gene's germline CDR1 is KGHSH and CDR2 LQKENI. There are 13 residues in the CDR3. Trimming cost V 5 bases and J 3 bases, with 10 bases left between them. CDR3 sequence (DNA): TGTGCCAGCTCAGGGGCGCGAAAAGAGACCCAGTACTTC. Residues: CASSGARKETQYF. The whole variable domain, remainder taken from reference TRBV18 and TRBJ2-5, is NAGVMQNPRHLVRRRGQEARLRCSPMKGHSHVYWYRQLPEEGLKFMVYLQKENIIDESGMPKERFSAEFPKEGPSILRIQQVVRGDSAAYFCASSGARKETQYFGPGTRLLVL.

The CDR3 loop reads CASSFRGLDYGYTF. The CDR3 nucleotides are TGTGCCAGCAGTTTCCGAGGGCTCGACTATGGCTACACCTTC. The chain is built from TRBV28 and TRBJ1-2; D is uncertain. Germline assignment: CDR1 MDHEN and CDR2 SYDVKM. CDR3 length: 14 residues. Between the trimmed V and J ends, which lost 3 bases and 3 bases, there was a span of 11 bases.

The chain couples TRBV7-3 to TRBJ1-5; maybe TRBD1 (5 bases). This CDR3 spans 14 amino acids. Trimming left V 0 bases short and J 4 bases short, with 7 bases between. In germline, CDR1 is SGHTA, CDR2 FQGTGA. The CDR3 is CASSLTGGNQPQHF. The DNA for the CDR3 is TGTGCCAGCAGCTTAACGGGGGGGAATCAGCCCCAGCATTTT.

This CDR3 reads CASSLDRARTEAFF. In DNA, the CDR3 is TGCGCCAGCAGTCTCGACAGGGCAAGGACTGAAGCTTTCTTT. The V and J genes are TRBV10-2 and TRBJ1-1, with 7 bases matching TRBD1. V lost 5 bases and J lost 5; bases outside the gene matches: 8. This CDR3 is 14 amino acids long. Germline CDR1 is WSHSY and CDR2 is SAAADI.

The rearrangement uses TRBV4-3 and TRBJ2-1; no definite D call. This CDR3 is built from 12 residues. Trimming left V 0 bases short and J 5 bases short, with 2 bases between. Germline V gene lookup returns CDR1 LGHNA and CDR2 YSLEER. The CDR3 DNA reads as TGCGCCAGCAGCCAAGACGACAATGAGCAGTTCTTC. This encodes CASSQDDNEQFF.

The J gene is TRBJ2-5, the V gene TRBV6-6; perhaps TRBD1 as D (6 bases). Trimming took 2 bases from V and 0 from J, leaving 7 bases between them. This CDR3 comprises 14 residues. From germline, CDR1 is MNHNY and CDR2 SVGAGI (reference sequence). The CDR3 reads CASSYPGDQETQYF. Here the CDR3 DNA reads TGTGCCAGCAGTTACCCAGGGGACCAAGAGACCCAGTACTTC.

CDR3 in DNA: TGTGCCAGCAGTGGCGGCAGGGGGAGGACTGAAGCTTTCTTT. Residues: CASSGGRGRTEAFF. The chain employs TRBV2 and TRBJ1-1; 7 bases are shared with TRBD1. The V gene end was trimmed by 4 bases and the J gene end by 5 bases; junction bases not matched to a gene: 7. Germline CDR1 and CDR2: SNHLY and FYNNEI. The CDR3 consists of 14 residues.

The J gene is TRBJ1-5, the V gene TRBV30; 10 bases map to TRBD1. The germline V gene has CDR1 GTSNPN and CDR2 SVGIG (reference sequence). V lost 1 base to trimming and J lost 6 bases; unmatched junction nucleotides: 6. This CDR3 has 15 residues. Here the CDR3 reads CAWSATGGFGQPQHF. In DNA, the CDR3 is TGTGCCTGGAGTGCGACAGGGGGCTTTGGTCAGCCCCAGCATTTT.

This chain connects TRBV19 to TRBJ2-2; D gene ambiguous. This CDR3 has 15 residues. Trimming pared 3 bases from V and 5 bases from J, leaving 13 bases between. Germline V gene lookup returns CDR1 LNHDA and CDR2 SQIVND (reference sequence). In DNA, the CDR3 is TGTGCCAGTAGTATGGTGTCAGCGTTGACCGGGGAGCTGTTTTTT. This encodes CASSMVSALTGELFF.